These T cell receptor beta chains were read from a single sample in a study of T cells after posttransplantation cyclophosphamide. Clones were sequenced by immunoSEQ multiplex PCR, and TCRdb holds only the in-frame ones, with some missing. The sample records 21,000 or so clones, roughly 98% being singletons. Sequencing was done on a sample of naive CD8+ T cells sorted from PBMCs. Receptors were obtained from a man aged 35 to 55 in good health, CMV-negative, and a related stem cell transplant donor. Both conserved end residues are part of each CDR3. Fields, in order: V gene, J gene, clone size, D gene, CDR3 protein, CDR3 DNA. D genes are given only for firm matches. Only part of the rows carry a size: once, few, many, or a class if the clone is expanded.

V gene: TRBV7-9
J gene: TRBJ2-7
clone size: -
D gene: TRBD1
CDR3 protein: CASSPTGRPYEQYF
CDR3 DNA: TGTGCCAGCAGCCCGACAGGGCGTCCCTACGAGCAGTACTTC

V gene: TRBV6-6
J gene: TRBJ2-3
clone size: -
D gene: TRBD1
CDR3 protein: CASKAPGQGEDTQYF
CDR3 DNA: TGTGCCAGCAAAGCCCCGGGACAGGGAGAAGATACGCAGTATTTT

V gene: TRBV7-2
J gene: TRBJ1-1
clone size: -
D gene: -
CDR3 protein: CASSHTTPNTEAFF
CDR3 DNA: TGTGCCAGCAGTCATACAACACCTAACACTGAAGCTTTCTTT

V gene: TRBV13
J gene: TRBJ2-1
clone size: -
D gene: -
CDR3 protein: CASSLVGPQASYNEQFF
CDR3 DNA: TGTGCCAGCAGCTTAGTTGGTCCCCAAGCCTCCTACAATGAGCAGTTCTTC

V gene: TRBV6-5
J gene: TRBJ1-1
clone size: -
D gene: -
CDR3 protein: CASRGGGGAEAFF
CDR3 DNA: TGTGCCAGCAGGGGCGGGGGGGGTGCTGAAGCTTTCTTT

V gene: TRBV5-5
J gene: TRBJ2-7
clone size: -
D gene: -
CDR3 protein: CASSLDRVGYEQYF
CDR3 DNA: TGTGCCAGCAGCTTGGACAGGGTGGGTTACGAGCAGTACTTC

V gene: TRBV5-4
J gene: TRBJ2-1
clone size: -
D gene: -
CDR3 protein: CASSPSSYNEQFF
CDR3 DNA: TGTGCCAGCAGCCCCTCCTCCTACAATGAGCAGTTCTTC

V gene: TRBV27
J gene: TRBJ1-1
clone size: -
D gene: TRBD1
CDR3 protein: CASRKKGQGLNTEAFF
CDR3 DNA: TGTGCCAGCAGAAAGAAAGGACAGGGCCTGAACACTGAAGCTTTCTTT

V gene: TRBV7-7
J gene: TRBJ1-4
clone size: -
D gene: -
CDR3 protein: CASSSGITGNEKLFF
CDR3 DNA: TGTGCTAGCAGCTCGGGGATAACGGGAAATGAAAAACTGTTTTTT

V gene: TRBV10-3
J gene: TRBJ2-2
clone size: once
D gene: -
CDR3 protein: CAIRLEAAGELFF
CDR3 DNA: TGTGCCATCAGATTAGAGGCCGCCGGGGAGCTGTTTTTT

V gene: TRBV7-6
J gene: TRBJ2-5
clone size: -
D gene: -
CDR3 protein: CASSSTSFSETQYF
CDR3 DNA: TGTGCCAGCAGCTCAACTAGTTTTTCGGAGACCCAGTACTTC

V gene: TRBV4-1
J gene: TRBJ2-1
clone size: once
D gene: TRBD2
CDR3 protein: CASSQALGGGNEQFF
CDR3 DNA: TGCGCCAGCAGCCAGGCCCTTGGGGGGGGGAATGAGCAGTTCTTC

V gene: TRBV6-1
J gene: TRBJ1-1
clone size: -
D gene: -
CDR3 protein: CASPRGRSTEAFF
CDR3 DNA: TGTGCCAGCCCCAGGGGTAGGAGCACTGAAGCTTTCTTT

V gene: TRBV10-1
J gene: TRBJ2-5
clone size: -
D gene: TRBD2
CDR3 protein: CASSEMQREVPGKTQYF
CDR3 DNA: TGCGCCAGCAGTGAGATGCAGCGGGAGGTGCCCGGGAAGACCCAGTACTTC

V gene: TRBV14
J gene: TRBJ2-7
clone size: -
D gene: -
CDR3 protein: CASSQGYDYEQYF
CDR3 DNA: TGTGCCAGCAGCCAAGGTTATGACTACGAGCAGTACTTC

V gene: TRBV28
J gene: TRBJ1-1
clone size: -
D gene: -
CDR3 protein: CASSLIESEAFF
CDR3 DNA: TGTGCCAGCAGTTTAATAGAGTCTGAAGCTTTCTTT

V gene: TRBV5-6
J gene: TRBJ2-3
clone size: -
D gene: TRBD2
CDR3 protein: CASSLGLAGRAQYF
CDR3 DNA: TGTGCCAGCAGCTTGGGGCTAGCGGGACGCGCGCAGTATTTT

V gene: TRBV9
J gene: TRBJ2-1
clone size: -
D gene: TRBD2
CDR3 protein: CASSVGGGRGNEQFF
CDR3 DNA: TGTGCCAGCAGCGTAGGAGGAGGGAGGGGTAATGAGCAGTTCTTC

V gene: TRBV19
J gene: TRBJ2-1
clone size: -
D gene: -
CDR3 protein: CASSIRLYGDGQFF
CDR3 DNA: TGTGCCAGTAGTATTAGACTGTACGGGGATGGGCAGTTCTTC

V gene: TRBV29-1
J gene: TRBJ2-5
clone size: -
D gene: TRBD1
CDR3 protein: CSVYSAQGAETQYF
CDR3 DNA: TGCAGCGTATATAGCGCTCAGGGGGCAGAGACCCAGTACTTC

V gene: TRBV5-4
J gene: TRBJ2-1
clone size: -
D gene: -
CDR3 protein: CASGILGAMDNEQFF
CDR3 DNA: TGTGCCAGCGGCATCCTAGGGGCCATGGACAATGAGCAGTTCTTC

V gene: TRBV14
J gene: TRBJ2-7
clone size: -
D gene: TRBD2
CDR3 protein: CASSPTSGSSGYEQYF
CDR3 DNA: TGTGCCAGCAGCCCGACTAGCGGGAGCTCGGGCTACGAGCAGTACTTC

V gene: TRBV10-1
J gene: TRBJ1-5
clone size: -
D gene: TRBD1
CDR3 protein: CASSEQGTNQPQHF
CDR3 DNA: TGCGCCAGCAGTGAACAGGGGACCAATCAGCCCCAGCATTTT

V gene: TRBV7-9
J gene: TRBJ2-5
clone size: -
D gene: -
CDR3 protein: CASSLREETQYF
CDR3 DNA: TGTGCCAGCAGCTTACGGGAGGAGACCCAGTACTTC

V gene: TRBV6-4
J gene: TRBJ1-2
clone size: -
D gene: -
CDR3 protein: CASPTAPPFDNYGYTF
CDR3 DNA: TGTGCCAGCCCGACAGCTCCACCGTTTGACAACTATGGCTACACCTTC

V gene: TRBV7-8
J gene: TRBJ2-1
clone size: -
D gene: -
CDR3 protein: CASSLGALVAYNEQFF
CDR3 DNA: TGTGCCAGCAGCTTAGGGGCCCTGGTGGCCTACAATGAGCAGTTCTTC

V gene: TRBV11-2
J gene: TRBJ1-3
clone size: -
D gene: -
CDR3 protein: CASSLDSWNPGQSGNTIYF
CDR3 DNA: TGTGCCAGCAGCTTAGATTCGTGGAACCCCGGACAGTCGGGAAACACCATATATTTT

V gene: TRBV27
J gene: TRBJ2-3
clone size: -
D gene: -
CDR3 protein: CASSLLQGSDTQYF
CDR3 DNA: TGTGCCAGCAGTTTACTTCAGGGATCAGATACGCAGTATTTT

V gene: TRBV29-1
J gene: TRBJ2-4
clone size: -
D gene: TRBD2
CDR3 protein: CSATTTSGKNIQYF
CDR3 DNA: TGCAGCGCCACGACGACTAGCGGCAAAAACATTCAGTACTTC

V gene: TRBV7-9
J gene: TRBJ2-7
clone size: -
D gene: -
CDR3 protein: CASSLESSSYEQYF
CDR3 DNA: TGTGCCAGCAGCTTAGAATCTAGCAGCTACGAGCAGTACTTC

V gene: TRBV15
J gene: TRBJ2-3
clone size: -
D gene: TRBD1
CDR3 protein: CATSRPMGTARTDTQYF
CDR3 DNA: TGTGCCACCAGCAGGCCTATGGGGACAGCCCGCACAGATACGCAGTATTTT

V gene: TRBV28
J gene: TRBJ1-1
clone size: -
D gene: TRBD1
CDR3 protein: CASANRGRRTEAFF
CDR3 DNA: TGTGCCAGCGCAAACAGGGGGCGGCGGACTGAAGCTTTCTTT

V gene: TRBV28
J gene: TRBJ2-3
clone size: -
D gene: -
CDR3 protein: CASSYPRGKGLTDTQYF
CDR3 DNA: TGTGCCAGCAGTTACCCGCGCGGCAAGGGACTCACAGATACGCAGTATTTT

V gene: TRBV7-9
J gene: TRBJ2-4
clone size: -
D gene: -
CDR3 protein: CASSLVGADIAKNIQYF
CDR3 DNA: TGTGCCAGCAGCTTAGTGGGGGCAGACATAGCCAAAAACATTCAGTACTTC

V gene: TRBV7-2
J gene: TRBJ2-7
clone size: once
D gene: TRBD2
CDR3 protein: CASSPPGLVGTYEQYF
CDR3 DNA: TGTGCCAGCAGCCCACCGGGACTAGTGGGAACCTACGAGCAGTACTTC

V gene: TRBV6-1
J gene: TRBJ2-1
clone size: -
D gene: -
CDR3 protein: CASRQGRNEQFF
CDR3 DNA: TGTGCCAGCAGACAGGGGAGGAATGAGCAGTTCTTC

V gene: TRBV9
J gene: TRBJ2-3
clone size: -
D gene: TRBD2
CDR3 protein: CASSAGTSGRTSTDTQYF
CDR3 DNA: TGTGCCAGCAGCGCAGGGACTAGCGGGAGGACTAGCACAGATACGCAGTATTTT

V gene: TRBV29-1
J gene: TRBJ2-7
clone size: -
D gene: TRBD1
CDR3 protein: CSVGQGNTYEQYF
CDR3 DNA: TGCAGCGTTGGACAGGGGAATACCTACGAGCAGTACTTC

V gene: TRBV19
J gene: TRBJ2-2
clone size: -
D gene: TRBD2
CDR3 protein: CASSIVVIAGATGELFF
CDR3 DNA: TGTGCCAGTAGTATAGTCGTCATAGCGGGAGCCACCGGGGAGCTGTTTTTT

V gene: TRBV4-2
J gene: TRBJ2-6
clone size: -
D gene: TRBD2
CDR3 protein: CASSQTPSLAGGGGANVLTF
CDR3 DNA: TGTGCCAGCAGCCAAACCCCTTCCTTAGCGGGAGGCGGGGGGGCCAACGTCCTGACTTTC

V gene: TRBV10-3
J gene: TRBJ2-1
clone size: -
D gene: TRBD2
CDR3 protein: CAISERLAGGQGGSYNEQFF
CDR3 DNA: TGTGCCATCAGTGAGCGACTAGCGGGAGGTCAAGGGGGCTCCTACAATGAGCAGTTCTTC

V gene: TRBV5-4
J gene: TRBJ1-1
clone size: -
D gene: -
CDR3 protein: CASSRGGTEAFF
CDR3 DNA: TGTGCCAGCAGCCGCGGGGGGACTGAAGCTTTCTTT

V gene: TRBV5-1
J gene: TRBJ2-7
clone size: -
D gene: TRBD2
CDR3 protein: CASSFEGGPGNEQYF
CDR3 DNA: TGCGCCAGCAGCTTTGAGGGAGGGCCGGGGAACGAGCAGTACTTC

V gene: TRBV18
J gene: TRBJ2-7
clone size: -
D gene: -
CDR3 protein: CASSPEVSPYEQYF
CDR3 DNA: TGTGCCAGCTCACCGGAGGTCTCACCCTACGAGCAGTACTTC

V gene: TRBV5-1
J gene: TRBJ2-1
clone size: -
D gene: -
CDR3 protein: CASRWTGSTDEQFF
CDR3 DNA: TGCGCCAGCAGATGGACTGGGAGCACGGATGAGCAGTTCTTC

V gene: TRBV30
J gene: TRBJ2-7
clone size: -
D gene: -
CDR3 protein: CAWTPGGPYEQYF
CDR3 DNA: TGTGCCTGGACCCCCGGGGGTCCCTACGAGCAGTACTTC